The source of this TCR beta chain is a study of OX40 agonist ivuxolimab in advanced cancers. Study findings and constraints: Expanded peripheral T cells had an undetermined antigen specificity.

Clones were sequenced by immunoSEQ multiplex PCR, and TCRdb holds only the in-frame ones, with some missing. The sample contains around 140,000 clones, around nine tenths of which appear only once. With respect to this clone: Its antigen is unknown.

Germline V gives CDR1 SGHTA, CDR2 FQGNSA. The CDR3 is 15 residues long. V was clipped by 0 bases and J by 3 bases, with 11 bases between them. The input for sequencing was CD4+ or CD8+ T cells sorted from blood, taken in a trial of the OX40 agonist ivuxolimab. The origin of this receptor is an adult with an advanced solid tumor such as melanoma, head and neck, liver or kidney cancer. V is TRBV7-2 and J is TRBJ1-1, with D possibly matching TRBD1 (5 bases). CDR3 sequence (DNA): TGTGCCAGCAGCTTAGCGGCAGGGTCGGACACTGAAGCTTTCTTT. Protein: CASSLAAGSDTEAFF.